The source of this T cell receptor (beta chain) is a study of response to subunit inactivated influenza vaccine. Per the germline V gene, CDR1 is DFQATT and CDR2 is SNEGSKA (reference sequence). The CDR3 has 14 residues. V was clipped by 3 bases and J by 5 bases, with 14 bases between them. TCRdb reanalysed the RT-PCR reads using MiXCR and keeps one entry per CDR3 protein. The sample holds hundreds of thousands of distinct CDR3 sequences, about 25% seen once. Of note for this clonotype: Its specificity is unknown.

Study-wide results and limits: The authors suggested that few new T cells are recruited per seasonal influenza vaccination.

This receptor was identified in a man aged 45-65 years who received an inactivated influenza vaccine. The sample consisted of CD4+ T cells sorted from PBMCs, taken around 5 days after vaccination. The V gene is TRBV20-1, the J gene TRBJ1-5; possibly TRBD1 for D (5 bases). The CDR3: CSASVQVGDQPQHF. The CDR3 DNA reads as TGCAGTGCTAGCGTGCAGGTGGGGGATCAGCCCCAGCATTTT.